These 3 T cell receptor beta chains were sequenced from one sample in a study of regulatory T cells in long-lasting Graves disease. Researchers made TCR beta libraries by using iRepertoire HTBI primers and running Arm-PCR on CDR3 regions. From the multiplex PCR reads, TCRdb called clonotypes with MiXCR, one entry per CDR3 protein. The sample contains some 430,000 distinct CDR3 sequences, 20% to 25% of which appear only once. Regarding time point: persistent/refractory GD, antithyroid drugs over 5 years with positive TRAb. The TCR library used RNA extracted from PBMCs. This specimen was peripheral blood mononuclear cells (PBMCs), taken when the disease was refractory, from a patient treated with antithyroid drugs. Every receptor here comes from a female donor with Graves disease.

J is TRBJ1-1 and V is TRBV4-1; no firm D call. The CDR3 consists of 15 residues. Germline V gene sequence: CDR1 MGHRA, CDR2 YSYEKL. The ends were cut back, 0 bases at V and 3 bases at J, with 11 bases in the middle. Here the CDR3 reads CASSQDSRVDTEAFF. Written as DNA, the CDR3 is TGCGCCAGCAGCCAAGATTCAAGGGTAGACACTGAAGCTTTCTTT.

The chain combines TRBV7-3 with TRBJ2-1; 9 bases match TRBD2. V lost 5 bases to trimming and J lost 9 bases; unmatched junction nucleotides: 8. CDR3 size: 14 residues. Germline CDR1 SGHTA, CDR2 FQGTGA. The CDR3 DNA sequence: TGTGCCAGCAGCGGGTTAGCGGGAGCGATTGAGCAGTTCTTC. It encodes CASSGLAGAIEQFF.

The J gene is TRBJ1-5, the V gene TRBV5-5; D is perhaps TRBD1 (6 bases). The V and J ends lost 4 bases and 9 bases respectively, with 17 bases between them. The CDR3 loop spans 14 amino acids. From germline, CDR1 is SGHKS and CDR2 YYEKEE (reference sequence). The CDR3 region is CASSREGGRTPQHF. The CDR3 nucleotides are TGTGCCAGCAGCCGGGAGGGGGGCCGAACGCCCCAGCATTTT.